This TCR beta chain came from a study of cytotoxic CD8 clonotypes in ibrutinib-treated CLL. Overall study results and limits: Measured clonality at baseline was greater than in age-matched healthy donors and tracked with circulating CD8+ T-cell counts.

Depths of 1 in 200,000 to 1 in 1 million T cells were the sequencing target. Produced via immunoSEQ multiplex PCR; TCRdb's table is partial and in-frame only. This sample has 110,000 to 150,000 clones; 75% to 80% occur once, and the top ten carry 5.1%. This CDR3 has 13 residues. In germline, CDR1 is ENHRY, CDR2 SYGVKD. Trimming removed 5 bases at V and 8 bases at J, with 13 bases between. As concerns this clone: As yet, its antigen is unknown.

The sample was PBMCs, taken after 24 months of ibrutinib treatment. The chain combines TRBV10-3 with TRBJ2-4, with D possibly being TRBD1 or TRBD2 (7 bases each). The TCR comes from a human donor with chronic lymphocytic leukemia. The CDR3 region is CAISTTGRDIQYF. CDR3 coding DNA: TGTGCCATCAGTACGACAGGGAGGGACATTCAGTACTTC.